This T cell receptor beta chain is drawn from a study of shared clonotypes between healthy human individuals. TCRdb keeps only in-frame clones here, not all; method: immunoSEQ multiplex PCR. The sample lists about 980,000 clones; about three quarters were seen once. Points from the study as a whole: Rarefaction indicated that sorted-subset sequencing remained incomplete although depth was large.

Trimming took off 3 bases at V and 5 bases at J, with 13 bases between the two ends. CDR3 size: 15 residues. From germline, CDR1 is KGHSH and CDR2 LQKENI. As to this clone: Antigen unknown.

Sample: memory CD4+ T cells sorted from blood. Subset defined: CD45RA-negative fraction. V gene TRBV18 combines with J gene TRBJ2-2; a weak D match, TRBD2 (5 bases). This TCR came from a man aged 18 to 30 in good health. DNA for the CDR3: TGTGCCAGCTCACCGAGGGCGGCATTAACCGGGGAGCTGTTTTTT. Its translation is CASSPRAALTGELFF.